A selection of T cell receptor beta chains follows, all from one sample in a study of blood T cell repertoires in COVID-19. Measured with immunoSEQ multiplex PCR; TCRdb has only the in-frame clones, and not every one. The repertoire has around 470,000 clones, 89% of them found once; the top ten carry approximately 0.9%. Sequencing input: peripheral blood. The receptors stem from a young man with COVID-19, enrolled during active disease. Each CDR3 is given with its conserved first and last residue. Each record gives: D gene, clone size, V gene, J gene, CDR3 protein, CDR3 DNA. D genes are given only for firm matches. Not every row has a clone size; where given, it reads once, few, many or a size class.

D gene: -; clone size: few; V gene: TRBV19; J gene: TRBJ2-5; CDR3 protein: CASSMGLYQETQYF; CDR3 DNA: TGTGCCAGTAGTATGGGACTGTACCAAGAGACCCAGTACTTC
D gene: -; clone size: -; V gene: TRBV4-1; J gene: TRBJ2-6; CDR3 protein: CASSQGAQGAGANVLTF; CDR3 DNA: TGCGCCAGCAGCCAAGGGGCGCAGGGTGCAGGGGCCAACGTCCTGACTTTC
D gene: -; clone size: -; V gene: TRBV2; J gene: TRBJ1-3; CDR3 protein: CASSPTVLVNTIYF; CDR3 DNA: TGTGCCAGCAGTCCTACAGTTCTCGTGAACACCATATATTTT
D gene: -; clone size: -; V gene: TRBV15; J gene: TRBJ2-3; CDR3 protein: CATSRPGWTDTQYF; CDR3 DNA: TGTGCCACCAGCAGACCCGGGTGGACAGATACGCAGTATTTT
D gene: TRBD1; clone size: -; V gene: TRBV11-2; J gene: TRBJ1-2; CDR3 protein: CASSFDRGQRDGYTF; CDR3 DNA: TGTGCCAGCAGCTTCGACAGGGGGCAGAGGGATGGCTACACCTTC
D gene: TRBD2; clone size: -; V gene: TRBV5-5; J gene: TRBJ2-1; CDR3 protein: CASSLGGGSYNEQFF; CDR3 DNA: TGTGCCAGCAGCTTGGGGGGAGGGTCCTACAATGAGCAGTTCTTC
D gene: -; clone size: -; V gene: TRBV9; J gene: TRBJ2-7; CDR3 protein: CASSVGVREQYF; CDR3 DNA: TGTGCCAGCAGCGTAGGAGTACGCGAGCAGTACTTC
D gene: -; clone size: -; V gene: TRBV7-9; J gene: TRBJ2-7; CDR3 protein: CASSLDRREQYF; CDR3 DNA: TGTGCCAGCAGCTTAGACAGGCGGGAGCAGTACTTC
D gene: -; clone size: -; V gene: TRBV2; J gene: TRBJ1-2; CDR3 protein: CASSIQGSGYGYTF; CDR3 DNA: TGTGCCAGCAGTATACAGGGAAGCGGCTATGGCTACACCTTC
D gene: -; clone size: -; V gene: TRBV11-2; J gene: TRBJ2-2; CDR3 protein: CASSLPGVRTGELFF; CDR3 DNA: TGTGCCAGCAGCTTACCGGGAGTGAGAACCGGGGAGCTGTTTTTT
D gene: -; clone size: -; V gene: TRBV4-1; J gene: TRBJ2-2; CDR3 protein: CASSQGTGELFF; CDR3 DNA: TGCGCCAGCAGTCAGGGGACCGGGGAGCTGTTTTTT
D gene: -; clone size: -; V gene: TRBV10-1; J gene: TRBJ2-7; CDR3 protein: CATQGYDSYEQYF; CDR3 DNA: TGCGCCACCCAGGGCTACGACTCCTACGAGCAGTACTTC
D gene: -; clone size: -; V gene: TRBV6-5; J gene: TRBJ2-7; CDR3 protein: CASTPWGERGGEQYF; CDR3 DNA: TGTGCCAGCACCCCCTGGGGGGAAAGGGGGGGGGAGCAGTACTTC
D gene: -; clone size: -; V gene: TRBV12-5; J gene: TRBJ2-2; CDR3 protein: CASGLVYADTGELFF; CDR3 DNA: TGTGCTAGTGGTTTGGTATACGCGGATACCGGGGAGCTGTTTTTT
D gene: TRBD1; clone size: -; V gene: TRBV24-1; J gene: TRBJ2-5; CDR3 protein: CATSEFDRAETQYF; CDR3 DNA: TGTGCCACCAGTGAATTCGACAGGGCAGAGACCCAGTACTTC
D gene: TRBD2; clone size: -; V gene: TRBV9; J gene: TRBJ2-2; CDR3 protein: CASSVVAGGYTGELFF; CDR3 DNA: TGTGCCAGCAGCGTAGTAGCGGGAGGATACACCGGGGAGCTGTTTTTT
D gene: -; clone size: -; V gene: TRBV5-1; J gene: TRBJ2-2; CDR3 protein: CASSLVQGLAGELFF; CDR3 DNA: TGCGCCAGCAGCTTGGTTCAGGGATTGGCCGGGGAGCTGTTTTTT
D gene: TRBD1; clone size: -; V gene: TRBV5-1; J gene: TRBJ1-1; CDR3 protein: CASSSGQATLNTEAFF; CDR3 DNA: TGCGCCAGCAGCTCGGGACAGGCGACACTTAACACTGAAGCTTTCTTT
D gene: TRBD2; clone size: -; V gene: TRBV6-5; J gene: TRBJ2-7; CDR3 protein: CASRAEGLATYEQYF; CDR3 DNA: TGTGCCAGCAGAGCGGAGGGACTAGCCACCTACGAGCAGTACTTC
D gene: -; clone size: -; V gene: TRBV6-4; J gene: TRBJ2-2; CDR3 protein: CASSATITGELFF; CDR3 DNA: TGTGCCAGCAGTGCCACAATAACCGGGGAGCTGTTTTTT
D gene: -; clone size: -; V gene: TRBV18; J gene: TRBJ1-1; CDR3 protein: CASSLGPQGNTEAFF; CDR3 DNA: TGTGCCAGCTCACTGGGTCCACAGGGGAACACTGAAGCTTTCTTT
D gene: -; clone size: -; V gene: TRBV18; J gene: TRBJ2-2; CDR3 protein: CASSPARGTTGELFF; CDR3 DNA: TGTGCCAGCTCACCGGCCAGGGGCACCACCGGGGAGCTGTTTTTT
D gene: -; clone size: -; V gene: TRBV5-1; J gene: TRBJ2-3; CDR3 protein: CASSLGRVETDTQYF; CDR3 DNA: TGCGCCAGCAGCTTGGGCAGGGTTGAGACAGATACGCAGTATTTT
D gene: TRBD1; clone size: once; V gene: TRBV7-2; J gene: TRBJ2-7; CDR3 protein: CASSSGQGTTYEQYF; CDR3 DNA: TGTGCCAGCAGCTCGGGACAGGGAACAACCTACGAGCAGTACTTC
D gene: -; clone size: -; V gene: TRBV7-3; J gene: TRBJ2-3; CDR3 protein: CASSSGSRTDTQYF; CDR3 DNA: TGTGCCAGCAGCAGCGGGTCCCGCACAGATACGCAGTATTTT
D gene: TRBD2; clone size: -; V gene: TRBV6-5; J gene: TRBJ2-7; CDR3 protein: CASSYSSGSTEQYF; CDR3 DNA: TGTGCCAGCAGTTACTCTAGCGGGAGTACCGAGCAGTACTTC
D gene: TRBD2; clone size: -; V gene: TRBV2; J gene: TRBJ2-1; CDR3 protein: CASESGISSYNEQFF; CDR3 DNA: TGTGCCAGCGAGAGCGGGATAAGCTCCTACAATGAGCAGTTCTTC
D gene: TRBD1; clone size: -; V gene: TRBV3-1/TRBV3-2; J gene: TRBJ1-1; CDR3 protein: CASSQLTGVTEAFF; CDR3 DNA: TGTGCCAGCAGCCAACTGACAGGGGTGACTGAAGCTTTCTTT
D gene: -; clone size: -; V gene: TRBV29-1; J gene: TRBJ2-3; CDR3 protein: CSVGGKLTDTQYF; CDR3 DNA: TGCAGCGTTGGGGGCAAACTCACAGATACGCAGTATTTT
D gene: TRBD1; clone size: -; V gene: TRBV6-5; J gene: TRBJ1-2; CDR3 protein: CASSYSRTGGGYTF; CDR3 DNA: TGTGCCAGCAGTTACTCGAGGACAGGGGGTGGCTACACCTTC
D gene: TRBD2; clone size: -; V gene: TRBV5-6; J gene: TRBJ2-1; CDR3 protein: CASSLDLAVYNEQFF; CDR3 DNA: TGTGCCAGCAGCTTGGATCTAGCGGTATACAATGAGCAGTTCTTC
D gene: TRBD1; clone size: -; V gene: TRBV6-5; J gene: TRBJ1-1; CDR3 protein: CASSTQGAQGTEAFF; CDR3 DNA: TGTGCCAGCAGTACGCAGGGGGCCCAGGGCACTGAAGCTTTCTTT
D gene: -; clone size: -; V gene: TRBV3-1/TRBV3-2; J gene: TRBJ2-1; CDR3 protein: CASSQLSGRGQPPQQFF; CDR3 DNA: TGTGCCAGCAGCCAATTAAGCGGCAGAGGCCAGCCCCCCCAGCAGTTCTTC
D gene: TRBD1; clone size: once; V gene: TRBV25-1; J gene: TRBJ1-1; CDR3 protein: CASNERTGANTEAFF; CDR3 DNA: TGTGCCAGCAACGAAAGGACAGGGGCAAACACTGAAGCTTTCTTT
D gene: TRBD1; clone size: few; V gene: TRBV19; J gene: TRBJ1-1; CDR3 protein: CASSPRDRTNTEAFF; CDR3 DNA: TGTGCCAGTAGTCCTAGGGACAGGACAAACACTGAAGCTTTCTTT
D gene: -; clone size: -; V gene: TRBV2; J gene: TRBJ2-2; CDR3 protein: CASLDTGELFF; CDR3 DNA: TGTGCCAGCCTTGACACCGGGGAGCTGTTTTTT
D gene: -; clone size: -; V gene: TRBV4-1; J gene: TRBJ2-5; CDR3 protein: CASSRLPGQLGETQYF; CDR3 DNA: TGCGCCAGCAGCCGATTACCGGGACAACTAGGGGAGACCCAGTACTTC
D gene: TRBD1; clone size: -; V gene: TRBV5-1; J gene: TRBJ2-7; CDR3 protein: CASRNTGTGRSGQYF; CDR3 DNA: TGCGCCAGCAGAAATACCGGGACAGGGAGGTCAGGGCAGTACTTC
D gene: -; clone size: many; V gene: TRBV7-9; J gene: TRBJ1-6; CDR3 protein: CASSLEQYNSPLHF; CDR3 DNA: TGTGCCAGCAGCTTAGAACAGTATAATTCACCCCTCCACTTT
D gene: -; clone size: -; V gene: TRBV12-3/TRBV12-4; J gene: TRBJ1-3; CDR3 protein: CAANGGVNTIYF; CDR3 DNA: TGTGCCGCGAACGGGGGGGTTAACACCATATATTTT
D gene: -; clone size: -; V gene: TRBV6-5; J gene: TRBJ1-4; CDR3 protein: CASSYSRPAANEKLFF; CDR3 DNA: TGTGCCAGCAGTTACTCGAGGCCGGCAGCTAATGAAAAACTGTTTTTT
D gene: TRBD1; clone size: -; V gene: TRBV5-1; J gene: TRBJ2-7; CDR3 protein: CASSPPGQGYEQYF; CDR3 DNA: TGCGCCAGCAGCCCGCCCGGACAGGGGTACGAGCAGTACTTC
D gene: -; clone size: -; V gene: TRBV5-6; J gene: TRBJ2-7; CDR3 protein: CASSLVRSSYEQYF; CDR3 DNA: TGTGCCAGCAGCTTAGTCCGGAGCTCCTACGAGCAGTACTTC
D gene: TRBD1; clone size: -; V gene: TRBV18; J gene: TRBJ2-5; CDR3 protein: CASSPSRTGEETQYF; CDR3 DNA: TGTGCCAGCTCACCATCACGGACAGGGGAAGAGACCCAGTACTTC
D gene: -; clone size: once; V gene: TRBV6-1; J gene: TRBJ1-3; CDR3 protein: CASSERLTRVTGNTIYF; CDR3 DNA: TGTGCCAGCAGTGAGCGTCTAACCAGGGTAACTGGAAACACCATATATTTT
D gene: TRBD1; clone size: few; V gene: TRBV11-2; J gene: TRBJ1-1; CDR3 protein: CASSPRQGWNTEAFF; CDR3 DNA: TGTGCCAGCAGCCCCAGACAGGGATGGAACACTGAAGCTTTCTTT
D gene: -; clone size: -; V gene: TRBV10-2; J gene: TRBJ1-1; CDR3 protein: CASGIRSVNTEAFF; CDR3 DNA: TGCGCCAGCGGAATCAGGTCTGTGAACACTGAAGCTTTCTTT
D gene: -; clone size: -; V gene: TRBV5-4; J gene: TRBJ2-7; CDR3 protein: CASSLGVGGSSYEQYF; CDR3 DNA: TGTGCCAGCAGCTTAGGGGTAGGAGGGAGTTCTTACGAGCAGTACTTC
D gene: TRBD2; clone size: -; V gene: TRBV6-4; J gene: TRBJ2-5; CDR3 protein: CASSDPRTSGEEETQYF; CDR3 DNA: TGTGCCAGCAGTGACCCCCGGACTAGCGGGGAAGAAGAGACCCAGTACTTC